Listed below are T cell receptor beta chains from one sample, sequenced in a study of PD-1 blockade in mismatch repair-deficient tumors. The repertoire was sequenced with immunoSEQ multiplex PCR; TCRdb's copy has only in-frame clones and lacks some. The data contain about 34,000 clones, 65% to 85% of them singletons. The sample here was PBMCs, taken around 6 weeks after starting pembrolizumab. The receptors derive from an adult with mismatch repair-deficient cancer. Each CDR3 is given with its conserved first and last residue. The order of the fields is V gene, clone size, J gene, D gene, CDR3 protein, CDR3 DNA. A D gene is named only where the DNA matches it firmly. Only some rows state a clone size, as once, few, many or a class for expanded clones.

V: TRBV9
size: -
J: TRBJ1-2
D: -
CDR3: CASSVVTGMDGYTF
DNA: TGTGCCAGCAGCGTAGTTACAGGGATGGATGGCTACACCTTC

V: TRBV5-6
size: -
J: TRBJ2-3
D: TRBD1
CDR3: CASSLQGGTDTQYF
DNA: TGTGCCAGCAGTCTACAGGGGGGCACAGATACGCAGTATTTT

V: TRBV6-5
size: -
J: TRBJ1-2
D: -
CDR3: CASSPRVEADGYTF
DNA: TGTGCCAGCAGTCCCAGAGTTGAAGCGGATGGCTACACCTTC

V: TRBV7-8
size: -
J: TRBJ2-2
D: -
CDR3: CASSLIRETGELFF
DNA: TGTGCCAGCAGCTTAATCAGGGAAACCGGGGAGCTGTTTTTT

V: TRBV7-6
size: -
J: TRBJ2-7
D: TRBD1
CDR3: CASSRGTGLYEQYF
DNA: TGTGCCAGCAGCCGTGGGACAGGGCTCTACGAGCAGTACTTC

V: TRBV6-6
size: -
J: TRBJ2-3
D: -
CDR3: CASSPPGDTQYF
DNA: TGTGCCAGCAGTCCCCCCGGGGATACGCAGTATTTT

V: TRBV7-8
size: -
J: TRBJ2-3
D: -
CDR3: CASSLTSPRTDTQYF
DNA: TGTGCCAGCAGCTTAACGAGTCCCCGCACAGATACGCAGTATTTT

V: TRBV11-2
size: -
J: TRBJ2-3
D: TRBD1
CDR3: CASSDPGGPVTDTQYF
DNA: TGTGCCAGCAGCGATCCAGGGGGCCCGGTCACAGATACGCAGTATTTT

V: TRBV5-1
size: -
J: TRBJ1-1
D: -
CDR3: CASSVPGGRTEAFF
DNA: TGCGCCAGCAGCGTTCCGGGGGGAAGGACTGAAGCTTTCTTT

V: TRBV7-9
size: -
J: TRBJ2-1
D: TRBD2
CDR3: CASSLVSSGSEEQFF
DNA: TGTGCCAGCAGCTTAGTCTCTAGCGGGAGTGAAGAGCAGTTCTTC

V: TRBV2
size: -
J: TRBJ1-3
D: TRBD1
CDR3: CASATGGNTIYF
DNA: TGTGCCAGCGCGACAGGGGGAAACACCATATATTTT

V: TRBV5-1
size: -
J: TRBJ2-2
D: TRBD2
CDR3: CASSGGRSTGELFF
DNA: TGCGCCAGCAGCGGCGGGAGGAGCACCGGGGAGCTGTTTTTT

V: TRBV5-1
size: -
J: TRBJ1-4
D: TRBD1
CDR3: CASRQGAGEKLFF
DNA: TGCGCCAGTCGACAGGGGGCAGGTGAAAAACTGTTTTTT

V: TRBV19
size: -
J: TRBJ2-2
D: TRBD2
CDR3: CASSKSGRALDTGELFF
DNA: TGTGCCAGTAGTAAAAGCGGGAGGGCCCTCGACACCGGGGAGCTGTTTTTT

V: TRBV30
size: few
J: TRBJ2-5
D: -
CDR3: CAWSMGGRETQYF
DNA: TGTGCCTGGAGTATGGGGGGGCGGGAGACCCAGTACTTC

V: TRBV7-8
size: -
J: TRBJ2-7
D: TRBD2
CDR3: CASSLAGLATYEQYF
DNA: TGTGCCAGCAGCCTAGCGGGACTAGCGACCTACGAGCAGTACTTC

V: TRBV11-2
size: -
J: TRBJ2-5
D: -
CDR3: CASSRSGLETQYF
DNA: TGTGCCAGCAGCCGTTCGGGTCTAGAGACCCAGTACTTC

V: TRBV27
size: few
J: TRBJ2-7
D: TRBD1
CDR3: CASSLLAGTGTYEQYF
DNA: TGTGCCAGCAGTCTCTTGGCGGGGACAGGAACCTACGAGCAGTACTTC

V: TRBV7-6
size: -
J: TRBJ2-7
D: TRBD1
CDR3: CASTTGSVGEQYF
DNA: TGTGCCAGCACGACAGGGAGTGTGGGTGAGCAGTACTTC

V: TRBV5-1
size: -
J: TRBJ2-5
D: TRBD1
CDR3: CASSWGPGQGTETQYF
DNA: TGCGCCAGCAGCTGGGGCCCGGGACAGGGGACGGAGACCCAGTACTTC

V: TRBV29-1
size: -
J: TRBJ2-7
D: TRBD1
CDR3: CSVTVPGQAYEQYF
DNA: TGCAGCGTAACAGTCCCGGGACAGGCCTACGAGCAGTACTTC

V: TRBV27
size: once
J: TRBJ2-5
D: TRBD1
CDR3: CASSPDRGKTQYF
DNA: TGTGCCAGCAGTCCGGACAGGGGGAAGACCCAGTACTTC

V: TRBV7-3
size: -
J: TRBJ2-1
D: TRBD2
CDR3: CASSRGLAAYNEQFF
DNA: TGTGCCAGCAGCAGGGGACTAGCGGCCTACAATGAGCAGTTCTTC

V: TRBV7-9
size: few
J: TRBJ1-5
D: TRBD1
CDR3: CASSKGQWEPQHF
DNA: TGTGCCAGCAGCAAGGGACAGTGGGAGCCCCAGCATTTT

V: TRBV5-1
size: -
J: TRBJ1-1
D: -
CDR3: CASSLSVNQNTEAFF
DNA: TGCGCCAGCAGCTTGAGCGTCAATCAGAACACTGAAGCTTTCTTT

V: TRBV2
size: -
J: TRBJ1-4
D: TRBD1
CDR3: CAIAPYRGGDEKLFF
DNA: TGTGCCATCGCCCCCTACAGGGGTGGGGATGAAAAACTGTTTTTT

V: TRBV19
size: -
J: TRBJ1-2
D: TRBD1
CDR3: CASSWANRGNYGYTF
DNA: TGTGCCAGTAGTTGGGCTAACAGGGGTAACTATGGCTACACCTTC

V: TRBV10-3
size: -
J: TRBJ2-5
D: TRBD1
CDR3: CAIGTGWGETQYF
DNA: TGTGCCATAGGGACAGGGTGGGGAGAGACCCAGTACTTC

V: TRBV6-5
size: once
J: TRBJ2-5
D: TRBD2
CDR3: CASSRTSGSSETQYF
DNA: TGTGCCAGCAGTCGGACTAGCGGGAGTAGTGAGACCCAGTACTTC

V: TRBV11-2
size: -
J: TRBJ2-5
D: -
CDR3: CASSSLKSGAGETQYF
DNA: TGTGCCAGCAGCTCGCTGAAGTCAGGGGCCGGGGAGACCCAGTACTTC

V: TRBV28
size: -
J: TRBJ2-2
D: TRBD1
CDR3: CASSLHGTANTGELFF
DNA: TGTGCCAGCAGTCTTCATGGGACAGCGAACACCGGGGAGCTGTTTTTT

V: TRBV5-4
size: -
J: TRBJ2-5
D: -
CDR3: CASSTQTGRKETQYF
DNA: TGTGCCAGCAGCACCCAGACTGGAAGAAAAGAGACCCAGTACTTC

V: TRBV27
size: few
J: TRBJ2-2
D: -
CDR3: CASSLGASTGELFF
DNA: TGTGCCAGCAGTTTAGGGGCGAGCACCGGGGAGCTGTTTTTT

V: TRBV7-6
size: -
J: TRBJ2-2
D: TRBD2
CDR3: CASTPWGGTGELFF
DNA: TGTGCCAGCACTCCTTGGGGGGGCACCGGGGAGCTGTTTTTT

V: TRBV7-6
size: -
J: TRBJ2-1
D: TRBD2
CDR3: CAVGRDYNEQFF
DNA: TGTGCGGTAGGGAGGGATTACAATGAGCAGTTCTTC

V: TRBV15
size: -
J: TRBJ1-6
D: -
CDR3: CATSRGGAAGDSPLHF
DNA: TGTGCCACCAGCAGAGGTGGCGCAGCCGGAGATTCACCCCTCCACTTT

V: TRBV19
size: -
J: TRBJ2-3
D: TRBD1
CDR3: CASSRPGQGTDTQYF
DNA: TGTGCCAGTAGTAGACCGGGACAGGGGACAGATACGCAGTATTTT

V: TRBV6-1
size: -
J: TRBJ1-5
D: -
CDR3: CASSGRKSRDNQPQHF
DNA: TGTGCCAGCAGTGGCCGAAAGAGCCGGGACAATCAGCCCCAGCATTTT

V: TRBV10-3
size: -
J: TRBJ1-2
D: -
CDR3: CAIRGQTEGYTF
DNA: TGTGCCATCAGGGGGCAGACGGAGGGCTACACCTTC

V: TRBV19
size: -
J: TRBJ2-1
D: TRBD1
CDR3: CASSMPGQMIDEQFF
DNA: TGTGCCAGTAGTATGCCGGGACAGATGATCGATGAGCAGTTCTTC

V: TRBV2
size: -
J: TRBJ2-4
D: TRBD2
CDR3: CASSELAGDGKNIQYF
DNA: TGTGCCAGCAGTGAGCTAGCGGGAGACGGCAAAAACATTCAGTACTTC

V: TRBV18
size: -
J: TRBJ1-5
D: -
CDR3: CASSPPLAGTFQPQHF
DNA: TGTGCCAGCTCACCCCCGTTGGCGGGCACGTTTCAGCCCCAGCATTTT

V: TRBV5-1
size: -
J: TRBJ2-7
D: TRBD1
CDR3: CASSLGQDSYEQYF
DNA: TGCGCCAGCAGCCTCGGACAGGACTCCTACGAGCAGTACTTC

V: TRBV5-1
size: -
J: TRBJ1-4
D: -
CDR3: CASSTGLGGEKLFF
DNA: TGCGCCAGCAGCACCGGGCTCGGAGGTGAAAAACTGTTTTTT

V: TRBV28
size: -
J: TRBJ1-1
D: TRBD1
CDR3: CAAPGQGSYGTEAFF
DNA: TGTGCCGCGCCGGGACAGGGCAGTTATGGCACTGAAGCTTTCTTT

V: TRBV6-1
size: -
J: TRBJ2-3
D: -
CDR3: CASNLGGGGDTQYF
DNA: TGTGCCAGCAACCTCGGCGGGGGCGGAGATACGCAGTATTTT

V: TRBV28
size: -
J: TRBJ1-2
D: -
CDR3: CASSFPLGRGRLDYGYTF
DNA: TGTGCCAGCAGTTTCCCCCTGGGCAGGGGAAGGTTGGACTATGGCTACACCTTC

V: TRBV28
size: -
J: TRBJ2-1
D: TRBD2
CDR3: CASSLTGTSECNEQFF
DNA: TGTGCCAGCAGTTTAACCGGGACTAGTGAGTGCAATGAGCAGTTCTTC

V: TRBV27
size: -
J: TRBJ2-7
D: TRBD1
CDR3: CASSKTGGEGYEQYF
DNA: TGTGCCAGCAGTAAGACAGGGGGGGAGGGTTACGAGCAGTACTTC

V: TRBV21-1
size: -
J: TRBJ1-1
D: -
CDR3: CASSSWTGGTTEAFF
DNA: TGTGCCAGCAGCTCGTGGACAGGGGGCACCACTGAAGCTTTCTTT

V: TRBV11-3
size: -
J: TRBJ2-3
D: -
CDR3: CASSLNRWATDTQYF
DNA: TGTGCCAGCAGCTTAAACAGGTGGGCCACAGATACGCAGTATTTT